This TCR beta chain was retrieved from a study of graft-versus-host responses after intestinal transplantation. About the research overall: Grafts that recipients had were multivisceral, liver-intestinal, or isolated intestinal transplants. Anti-thymocyte globulin was used for induction in all recipients, who then took tacrolimus and steroids for around 3 years.

The data were produced by immunoSEQ multiplex PCR, yet TCRdb's version contains in-frame clones alone and is incomplete. Of more than 70,000 clones detected, approximately 90% appear once; the ten largest clones hold roughly 0.4%. This clone was picked up one time. Antigen specificity is unknown. General study points: Some GvH clones were seen earlier in gut or blood, suggesting intestinal origin. Peak circulating GvH clone levels tracked with early post-transplant HvG declines.

This TCR was recovered from a human donor who was the organ donor for an intestinal transplant. This sample comprised unstimulated CD8+ T cells sorted from spleen or lymph node cells, obtained before transplant.

The CDR3 region is CASSPGGVTYEQYF. The CDR3 DNA follows: TGTGCCAGCTCACCTGGGGGGGTCACCTACGAGCAGTACTTC. The rearrangement joins TRBV18 to TRBJ2-5, with 7 bases lining up with TRBD2. The J call may be incorrect, as the DNA end agrees better with TRBJ2-7. CDR3 length: 14 residues. Germline assignment: CDR1 KGHSH and CDR2 LQKENI.